This T cell receptor beta chain emerged from a study of T cells after yellow fever vaccination. TCRdb reprocessed the 5' RACE reads via MiXCR and lists one record per CDR3 protein. The data hold 550,000 or so distinct CDR3 sequences, with roughly 21% observed a single time. The material was PBMCs, obtained 15 days after the yellow fever booster vaccination. The sequence came from a man aged 25-45 years who received the YFV17D yellow fever vaccine.

CDR3 DNA sequence: TGTGCCAGCAGCCGACGAGCGGGAGCCTCCTACGAGCAGTACTTC. Translated, it gives CASSRRAGASYEQYF. The gene calls are TRBV7-2 and TRBJ2-7, with 8 bases that match TRBD2. Trimming cost V 5 bases and J 0 bases; bases outside gene matches: 6. Germline assignment: CDR1 SGHTA and CDR2 FQGNSA. The CDR3 contains 15 residues.